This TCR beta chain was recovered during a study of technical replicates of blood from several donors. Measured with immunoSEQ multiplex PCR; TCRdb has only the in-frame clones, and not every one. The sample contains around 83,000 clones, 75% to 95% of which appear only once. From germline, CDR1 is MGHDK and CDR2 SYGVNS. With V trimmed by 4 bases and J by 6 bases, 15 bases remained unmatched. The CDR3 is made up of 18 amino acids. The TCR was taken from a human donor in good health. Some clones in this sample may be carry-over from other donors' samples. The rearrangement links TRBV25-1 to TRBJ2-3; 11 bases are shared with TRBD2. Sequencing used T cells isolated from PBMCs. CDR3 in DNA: TGTGCCAGCAGTGCCTCTCCCGGGACTAGCGGTGTGATGGATACGCAGTATTTT. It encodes CASSASPGTSGVMDTQYF.